This T cell receptor beta chain was sequenced in a study of identical twins. TCRdb reprocessed the 5' RACE reads via MiXCR and lists one record per CDR3 protein. The sample has more than 1.5 million distinct CDR3 sequences; about 31% are singletons. V lost 6 bases, J lost 10 bases, and 8 bases stayed unmatched. This CDR3 region has 14 residues. Germline values: CDR1 MNHEY, CDR2 SVGAGI. This sequence originates from a newborn girl in good health. Sequencing used cord blood. The rearrangement uses TRBV6-5 and TRBJ1-6, with 8 bases lining up with TRBD1. The CDR3 DNA sequence: TGTGCCAGCAGACACGACAGGGGAGGATCACCCCTCCACTTT. It yields the protein CASRHDRGGSPLHF.